This T cell receptor (beta chain) was found in a study of T cells in Graves' hyperthyroidism and ophthalmopathy. The CDR3 consists of 12 residues. Trimming cost V 7 bases and J 7 bases; bases outside gene matches: 7. From germline, CDR1 is DFQATT and CDR2 SNEGSKA (reference sequence). Amplified TCR beta CDR3 regions came from RNA transcripts. In the first-round RT-PCR of the TCR CDR3, the HTBI primer set was used. Using its own MiXCR run on the multiplex PCR reads, TCRdb lists one record per CDR3 protein. The sample has 600,000 to 650,000 distinct CDR3 sequences; roughly 17% are singletons. Sample: blood. The TCR comes from a woman in her thirties with Graves' hyperthyroidism. The rearrangement links TRBV20-1 to TRBJ2-7; 10 bases align to TRBD1. CDR3 bases: TGCAGTGGTCGACAGGGGGCGCAGGAGCAGTACTTC. Translating it yields CSGRQGAQEQYF.